The entry below gives a single T cell receptor beta chain sequence along with its context. The data were produced by immunoSEQ multiplex PCR, yet TCRdb's version contains in-frame clones alone and is incomplete. The data show roughly 100,000 clones, roughly 82% seen once. Germline V gene lookup returns CDR1 SGHRS and CDR2 YFSETQ. The CDR3 runs 14 residues. V lost 4 bases and J lost 6; bases outside the gene matches: 5. The data belong to a study of blood T cell repertoires in COVID-19. Study summary: Material from acute and convalescent COVID-19 was sourced from the United States, Italy and Spain. The analysed material was cDNA or gDNA that came from T cells, B-cell-depleted T cells, or PBMCs.

V is TRBV5-1 and J is TRBJ2-3, with TRBD2 matching over 10 bases. The material sequenced was peripheral blood. The sequence was obtained from a human donor in a cohort sampled during active COVID-19. The CDR3 here is CASSPLAGADTQYF. The DNA for the CDR3 is TGCGCCAGCAGCCCCCTAGCGGGGGCCGATACGCAGTATTTT.